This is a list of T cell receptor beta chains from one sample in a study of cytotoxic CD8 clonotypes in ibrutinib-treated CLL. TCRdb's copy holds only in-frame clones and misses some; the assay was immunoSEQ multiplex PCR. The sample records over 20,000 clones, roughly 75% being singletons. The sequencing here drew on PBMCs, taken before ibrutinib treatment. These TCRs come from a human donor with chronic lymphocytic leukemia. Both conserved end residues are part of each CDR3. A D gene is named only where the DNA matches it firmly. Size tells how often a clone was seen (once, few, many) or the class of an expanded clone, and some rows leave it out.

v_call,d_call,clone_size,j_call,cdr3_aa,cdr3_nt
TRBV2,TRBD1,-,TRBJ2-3,CASSSIQGLGGLDTQYF,TGTGCCAGCAGTTCGATACAGGGGTTAGGCGGGCTAGATACGCAGTATTTT
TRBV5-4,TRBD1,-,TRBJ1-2,CASSTGVGYTF,TGTGCCAGCAGCACAGGGGTTGGCTACACCTTC
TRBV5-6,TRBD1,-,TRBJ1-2,CASSSLSRTGPNYGYTF,TGTGCCAGCAGCTCCCTCTCCAGGACAGGGCCTAACTATGGCTACACCTTC
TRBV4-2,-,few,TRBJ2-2,CASSQTETGELFF,TGTGCCAGCAGCCAGACAGAAACCGGGGAGCTGTTTTTT
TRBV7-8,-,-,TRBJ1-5,CASSVRAMDSLNQPQHF,TGTGCCAGCAGCGTAAGGGCGATGGACAGCCTAAATCAGCCCCAGCATTTT
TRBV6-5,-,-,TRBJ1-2,CASSYSGRYNYGYTF,TGTGCCAGCAGTTATTCGGGCAGATACAACTATGGCTACACCTTC
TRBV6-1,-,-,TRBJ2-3,CASKAGQLPTDTQYF,TGTGCCAGCAAGGCAGGCCAACTACCCACAGATACGCAGTATTTT
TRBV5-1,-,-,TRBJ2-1,CASSLSAGASYNEQFF,TGCGCCAGCAGCTTGTCGGCAGGGGCGAGCTACAATGAGCAGTTCTTC
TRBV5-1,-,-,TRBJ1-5,CASSFGQGIQPQHF,TGCGCCAGCAGCTTCGGGCAGGGGATTCAGCCCCAGCATTTT
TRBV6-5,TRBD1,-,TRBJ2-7,CATKQTGQGAYEQYF,TGTGCCACGAAACAAACCGGACAGGGTGCGTACGAGCAGTACTTC
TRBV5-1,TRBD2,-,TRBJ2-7,CASSLGGIYEQYF,TGCGCCAGCAGCCTCGGGGGGATCTACGAGCAGTACTTC
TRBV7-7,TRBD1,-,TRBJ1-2,CASSLLGRTGVHGYTF,TGTGCTAGCAGCTTATTGGGGCGGACAGGGGTCCATGGCTACACCTTC
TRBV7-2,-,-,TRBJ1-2,CASSLSGASYGYTF,TGTGCCAGCAGCTTATCGGGGGCCAGCTATGGCTACACCTTC
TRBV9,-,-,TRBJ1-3,CASSVATGVGQFSGNTIYF,TGTGCCAGCAGCGTAGCTACGGGGGTCGGACAGTTCTCTGGAAACACCATATATTTT
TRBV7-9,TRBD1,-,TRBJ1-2,CASSLKGGTGGYGYTF,TGTGCCAGCAGCTTAAAGGGAGGGACAGGTGGCTATGGCTACACCTTC
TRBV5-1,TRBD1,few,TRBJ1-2,CASSLDRTLYGYTF,TGCGCCAGCAGCCTGGACAGGACGCTTTATGGCTACACCTTC
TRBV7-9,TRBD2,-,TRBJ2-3,CASSVSGRADTQYF,TGTGCCAGCAGCGTAAGCGGGAGGGCAGATACGCAGTATTTT
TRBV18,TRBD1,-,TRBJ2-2,CASSQGQLNTGELFF,TGTGCCAGCTCACAGGGACAGCTGAACACCGGGGAGCTGTTTTTT
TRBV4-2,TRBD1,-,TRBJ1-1,CASRQGGNTEAFF,TGTGCCAGCCGCCAGGGGGGAAACACTGAAGCTTTCTTT
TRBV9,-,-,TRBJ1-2,CASSGLGYGYTF,TGTGCCAGCAGCGGGCTTGGTTATGGCTACACCTTC
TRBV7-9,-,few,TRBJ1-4,CASRLRNEKLFF,TGTGCCAGCCGCTTGCGGAATGAAAAACTGTTTTTT
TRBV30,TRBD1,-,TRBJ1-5,CAWSEGDRANQPQHF,TGTGCCTGGAGTGAGGGGGACAGGGCTAATCAGCCCCAGCATTTT
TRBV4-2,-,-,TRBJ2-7,CASSQVQGGVEQYF,TGTGCCAGCAGCCAAGTTCAGGGGGGGGTCGAGCAGTACTTC
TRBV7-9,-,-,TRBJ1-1,CASSSQGVNTEAFF,TGTGCCAGCAGCTCCCAGGGTGTAAACACTGAAGCTTTCTTT
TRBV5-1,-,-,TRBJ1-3,CASSSQGGSGNTIYF,TGCGCCAGCAGCTCCCAAGGGGGCTCTGGAAACACCATATATTTT
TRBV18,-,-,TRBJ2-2,CASSPYADSPGPGELFF,TGTGCCAGCTCACCCTACGCGGACAGCCCTGGGCCCGGGGAGCTGTTTTTT
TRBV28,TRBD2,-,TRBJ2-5,CASTVGPYSGRGQETQYF,TGTGCCAGCACCGTAGGACCTTATAGCGGGAGGGGTCAGGAGACCCAGTACTTC
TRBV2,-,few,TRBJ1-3,CASSLGAPGNF,TGTGCCAGCAGCCTGGGGGCCCCCGGGAATTTT
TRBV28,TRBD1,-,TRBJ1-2,CASRTGYMVWNTF,TGTGCCAGCCGGACAGGATATATGGTTTGGAACACCTTC
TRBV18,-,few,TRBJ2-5,CASSELDGKETQYF,TGTGCCAGCTCTGAGCTAGACGGCAAAGAGACCCAGTACTTC
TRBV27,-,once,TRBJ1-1,CASSSPPNTEAFF,TGTGCCAGCAGTTCCCCCCCGAACACTGAAGCTTTCTTT
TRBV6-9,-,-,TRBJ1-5,CASPDSFNQPQHF,TGTGCCAGCCCAGACAGTTTCAATCAGCCCCAGCATTTT
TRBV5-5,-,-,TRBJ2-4,CASRGVSKNIQYF,TGTGCCAGCAGAGGGGTTTCCAAAAACATTCAGTACTTC
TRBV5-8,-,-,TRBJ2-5,CASSLWAGSGQYF,TGTGCCAGCAGCTTGTGGGCAGGTAGTGGCCAGTACTTC
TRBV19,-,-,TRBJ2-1,CASKEQFLNEQFF,TGTGCCAGTAAGGAACAGTTCCTCAATGAGCAGTTCTTC
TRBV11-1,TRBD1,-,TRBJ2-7,CASSLDRGRFANEQYF,TGTGCCAGCAGCCTGGACAGGGGGCGTTTCGCCAACGAGCAGTACTTC
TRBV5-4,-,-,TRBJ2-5,CASSFSGQETQYF,TGTGCCAGCAGCTTCTCCGGTCAAGAGACCCAGTACTTC
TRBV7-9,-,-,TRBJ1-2,CASSLVGGYTF,TGTGCCAGCAGCTTGGTCGGTGGCTACACCTTC
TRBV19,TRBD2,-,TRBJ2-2,CASKLAGVGTGELFF,TGTGCCAGTAAGCTAGCGGGAGTGGGCACCGGGGAGCTGTTTTTT
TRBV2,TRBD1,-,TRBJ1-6,CASSTDRSYGHF,TGTGCCAGCAGTACGGACAGGTCGTACGGCCACTTT
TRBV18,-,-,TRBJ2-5,CASSFQETQYF,TGTGCCAGCTCCTTTCAGGAGACCCAGTACTTC
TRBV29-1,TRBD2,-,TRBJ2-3,CSVVWQAGVIDTQYF,TGCAGCGTTGTGTGGCAAGCGGGAGTGATTGATACGCAGTATTTT
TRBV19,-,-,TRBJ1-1,CASRATAYAPEAFF,TGTGCCAGTAGGGCGACCGCCTACGCCCCTGAAGCTTTCTTT
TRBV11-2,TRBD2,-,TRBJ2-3,CASSLGGSGGDTQYF,TGTGCCAGCAGCTTAGGGGGTAGCGGGGGAGATACGCAGTATTTT
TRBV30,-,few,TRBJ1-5,CAWSVMGNGNQPQHF,TGTGCCTGGAGTGTAATGGGGAACGGCAATCAGCCCCAGCATTTT
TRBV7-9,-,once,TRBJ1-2,CASSLDLSGSNYGYTF,TGTGCCAGCAGCTTAGACCTCTCTGGGTCTAACTATGGCTACACCTTC
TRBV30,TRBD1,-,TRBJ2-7,CAWSDDRGPYEQYF,TGTGCCTGGAGTGATGACAGGGGGCCCTACGAGCAGTACTTC
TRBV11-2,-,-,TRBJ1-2,CASSQGGDGYTF,TGTGCCAGCAGTCAAGGGGGGGATGGCTACACCTTC
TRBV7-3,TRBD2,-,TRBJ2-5,CASSLATSGETQETQYF,TGTGCCAGCAGCTTAGCTACTAGCGGAGAAACGCAAGAGACCCAGTACTTC
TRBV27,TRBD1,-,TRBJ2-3,CASSPQTGGVGDTQYF,TGTGCCAGCAGTCCGCAGACAGGGGGAGTTGGCGATACGCAGTATTTT
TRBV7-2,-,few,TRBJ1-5,CASSLGGTSNQPQHF,TGTGCCAGCAGCTTAGGCGGGACATCAAATCAGCCCCAGCATTTT
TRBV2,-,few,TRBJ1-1,CASSDSRMNTEAFF,TGTGCCAGCAGTGATAGCAGAATGAACACTGAAGCTTTCTTT
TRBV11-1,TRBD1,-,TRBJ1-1,CASSSGDRLNTEAFF,TGTGCCAGCAGCTCTGGGGACAGGTTGAACACTGAAGCTTTCTTT
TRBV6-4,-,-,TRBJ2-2,CASSPSGGGTGELFF,TGTGCCAGCAGTCCTAGTGGGGGAGGAACCGGGGAGCTGTTTTTT
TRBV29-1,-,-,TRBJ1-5,CSVGGQDQPQHF,TGCAGCGTTGGGGGCCAGGATCAGCCCCAGCATTTT
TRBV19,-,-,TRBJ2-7,CASSIGGGHEQYF,TGTGCCAGTAGTATAGGGGGAGGTCACGAGCAGTACTTC
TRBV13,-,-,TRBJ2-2,CASSLDQIGTSRTGELFF,TGTGCCAGCAGCTTAGATCAAATCGGGACTTCGAGAACCGGGGAGCTGTTTTTT